Listed below are T cell receptor beta chains from one sample, sequenced in a study of blood T cell repertoires in COVID-19. The repertoire was sequenced with immunoSEQ multiplex PCR; TCRdb's copy has only in-frame clones and lacks some. The sample lists around 90,000 clones, about 80% seen once, with 15% to 20% in the top ten. The sample was peripheral blood. Receptors were obtained from a human donor in a cohort sampled during active COVID-19. Both conserved end residues are part of each CDR3. D genes are given only for firm matches. Clone size is given for some rows only: seen once, a few or many times, or a class if the clone is expanded.

d_gene: NA
abundance: NA
j_gene: TRBJ2-7
v_gene: TRBV5-1
CDR3nt: TGCGCCAGCAGCTTGGGTACCGGACAGATCGACGAGCAGTACTTC
CDR3aa: CASSLGTGQIDEQYF

d_gene: TRBD1
abundance: NA
j_gene: TRBJ1-1
v_gene: TRBV18
CDR3nt: TGTGCCAGCTCACCACCAGGGGGCGCGAACACTGAAGCTTTCTTT
CDR3aa: CASSPPGGANTEAFF

d_gene: TRBD2
abundance: few
j_gene: TRBJ2-7
v_gene: TRBV6-5
CDR3nt: TGTGCCAGCAGTCCCGGGACTAACTACTACGAGCAGTACTTC
CDR3aa: CASSPGTNYYEQYF

d_gene: TRBD1
abundance: once
j_gene: TRBJ1-3
v_gene: TRBV6-1
CDR3nt: TGTGCCAGCAGTGACCTTCTTGAGGGGGCAGGAAACACCATATATTTT
CDR3aa: CASSDLLEGAGNTIYF

d_gene: TRBD2
abundance: once
j_gene: TRBJ2-1
v_gene: TRBV7-9
CDR3nt: TGTGCCAGCAGCCCACTTGCGCGGGAGGAGCAGTTCTTC
CDR3aa: CASSPLAREEQFF

d_gene: NA
abundance: few
j_gene: TRBJ1-1
v_gene: TRBV5-6
CDR3nt: TGTGCCAGCAGCAAATGGCGGAATGAAGCTTTCTTT
CDR3aa: CASSKWRNEAFF

d_gene: NA
abundance: NA
j_gene: TRBJ2-7
v_gene: TRBV19
CDR3nt: TGTGCCAGTAGGACGGGGACCTACGAGCAGTACTTC
CDR3aa: CASRTGTYEQYF

d_gene: TRBD1
abundance: NA
j_gene: TRBJ2-7
v_gene: TRBV11-2
CDR3nt: TGTGCCAGCAGCCGAAGAGTCGGGACAGGGGGAAACGAGCAGTACTTC
CDR3aa: CASSRRVGTGGNEQYF

d_gene: NA
abundance: NA
j_gene: TRBJ2-6
v_gene: TRBV19
CDR3nt: TGTGCCAGTAGCAGGGGGGCAGGCTCTGGGGCCAACGTCCTGACTTTC
CDR3aa: CASSRGAGSGANVLTF

d_gene: TRBD1
abundance: NA
j_gene: TRBJ1-4
v_gene: TRBV5-1
CDR3nt: TGCGCCAGCAGCCCAGGACAGGGGGCTTCTGAAAAACTGTTTTTT
CDR3aa: CASSPGQGASEKLFF

d_gene: TRBD1
abundance: NA
j_gene: TRBJ1-3
v_gene: TRBV7-8
CDR3nt: TGTGCCAGCAGCTGGGCCCGACAGGGGGCACTTAGAAACACCATATATTTT
CDR3aa: CASSWARQGALRNTIYF

d_gene: TRBD2
abundance: once
j_gene: TRBJ2-1
v_gene: TRBV28
CDR3nt: TGTGCCAGCACCCCCGGGACTAGCGCCCAGTCGATCGATGAGCAGTTCTTC
CDR3aa: CASTPGTSAQSIDEQFF

d_gene: NA
abundance: NA
j_gene: TRBJ1-4
v_gene: TRBV29-1
CDR3nt: TGCAGCGTTGAAGATTCACGGGAAAAACTGTTTTTT
CDR3aa: CSVEDSREKLFF

d_gene: TRBD1
abundance: NA
j_gene: TRBJ2-3
v_gene: TRBV6-6
CDR3nt: TGTGCCAGCAGTTTGGGACAGGAGTGGGTAGATACGCAGTATTTT
CDR3aa: CASSLGQEWVDTQYF

d_gene: TRBD2
abundance: NA
j_gene: TRBJ2-3
v_gene: TRBV18
CDR3nt: TGTGCCAGCTCACCGTGGCTAGCGGGGCACACAGATACGCAGTATTTT
CDR3aa: CASSPWLAGHTDTQYF

d_gene: TRBD1
abundance: once
j_gene: TRBJ1-5
v_gene: TRBV28
CDR3nt: TGTGCCAGCGGGGGGGGACAGGGGGCAGGACAGCCCCAGCATTTT
CDR3aa: CASGGGQGAGQPQHF

d_gene: NA
abundance: NA
j_gene: TRBJ2-1
v_gene: TRBV12-3/TRBV12-4
CDR3nt: TGTGCCAGCAGTTTAGGCAGGGGCAATGAGCAGTTCTTC
CDR3aa: CASSLGRGNEQFF

d_gene: NA
abundance: NA
j_gene: TRBJ1-1
v_gene: TRBV19
CDR3nt: TGTGCCAGTAGTATTGGTGAGGGCTTCACCACTGAAGCTTTCTTT
CDR3aa: CASSIGEGFTTEAFF

d_gene: TRBD1
abundance: NA
j_gene: TRBJ1-5
v_gene: TRBV19
CDR3nt: TGTGCCAGTAGTGGGACAGGGGGAAATCAGCCCCAGCATTTT
CDR3aa: CASSGTGGNQPQHF

d_gene: TRBD1
abundance: once
j_gene: TRBJ2-7
v_gene: TRBV28
CDR3nt: TGTGCCAGCAGTTTACCCGGGACAGGTCCTAACGAGCAGTACTTC
CDR3aa: CASSLPGTGPNEQYF

d_gene: NA
abundance: once
j_gene: TRBJ1-6
v_gene: TRBV30
CDR3nt: TGTGCCTGGAGTCGAAGGGGCGATTATTCACCCCTCCACTTT
CDR3aa: CAWSRRGDYSPLHF

d_gene: TRBD1
abundance: NA
j_gene: TRBJ1-4
v_gene: TRBV6-6
CDR3nt: TGTGCCAGCAGTGACAGGGGAGAGGGTAGTGAAAAACTGTTTTTT
CDR3aa: CASSDRGEGSEKLFF

d_gene: TRBD2
abundance: few
j_gene: TRBJ2-1
v_gene: TRBV9
CDR3nt: TGTGCCAGCACTGGGACTAGCGGAAACAATGAGCAGTTCTTC
CDR3aa: CASTGTSGNNEQFF

d_gene: NA
abundance: NA
j_gene: TRBJ2-7
v_gene: TRBV28
CDR3nt: TGTGCCAGCAGCTCCACACAGGCGCTCTCCTACGAGCAGTACTTC
CDR3aa: CASSSTQALSYEQYF

d_gene: NA
abundance: NA
j_gene: TRBJ2-7
v_gene: TRBV5-1
CDR3nt: TGCGCCAGCAGGTTGGAATTACTTTCCTCCTACGAGCAGTACTTC
CDR3aa: CASRLELLSSYEQYF

d_gene: TRBD2
abundance: NA
j_gene: TRBJ2-2
v_gene: TRBV9
CDR3nt: TGTGCCAGCAGCGTAGCGGGACTAGGGACCGGGGAGCTGTTTTTT
CDR3aa: CASSVAGLGTGELFF

d_gene: NA
abundance: NA
j_gene: TRBJ1-5
v_gene: TRBV28
CDR3nt: TGTGCCAGCAGCTCTCTCTCAGGGAGGGGAAGAGCAAATCAGCCCCAGCATTTT
CDR3aa: CASSSLSGRGRANQPQHF

d_gene: TRBD1
abundance: NA
j_gene: TRBJ2-3
v_gene: TRBV24-1
CDR3nt: TGTGCCACCAGTGACCGGACAGGGGTAGATACGCAGTATTTT
CDR3aa: CATSDRTGVDTQYF

d_gene: TRBD2
abundance: NA
j_gene: TRBJ2-5
v_gene: TRBV5-4
CDR3nt: TGTGCCAGCAGCTTTGGGGGAGGGCGGGAGACCCAGTACTTC
CDR3aa: CASSFGGGRETQYF

d_gene: TRBD1
abundance: NA
j_gene: TRBJ1-5
v_gene: TRBV5-5
CDR3nt: TGTGCCAGCAGCTCTGGACAGGGTCTTCGGCAGCCCCAGCATTTT
CDR3aa: CASSSGQGLRQPQHF

d_gene: NA
abundance: NA
j_gene: TRBJ2-7
v_gene: TRBV19
CDR3nt: TGTGCCAGTAGTGTAGGGGAGACCGAGCAGTACTTC
CDR3aa: CASSVGETEQYF

d_gene: TRBD1
abundance: NA
j_gene: TRBJ1-1
v_gene: TRBV9
CDR3nt: TGTGCCAGCAGCGCCGTACAGGGGGCAAACACTGAAGCTTTCTTT
CDR3aa: CASSAVQGANTEAFF

d_gene: TRBD1
abundance: NA
j_gene: TRBJ1-2
v_gene: TRBV5-1
CDR3nt: TGCGCCAGCAGCGGACAGGGGGGTAACTATGGCTACACCTTC
CDR3aa: CASSGQGGNYGYTF

d_gene: TRBD2
abundance: NA
j_gene: TRBJ2-7
v_gene: TRBV5-1
CDR3nt: TGCGCCAGCAGCCCGACTAGCGGGTCCTCTCGCTCCTACGAGCAGTACTTC
CDR3aa: CASSPTSGSSRSYEQYF

d_gene: NA
abundance: many
j_gene: TRBJ2-7
v_gene: TRBV2
CDR3nt: TGTGCCAGCCGAAGTTCGCGGGTCTATGCCTACGAGCAGTACTTC
CDR3aa: CASRSSRVYAYEQYF

d_gene: TRBD1
abundance: NA
j_gene: TRBJ1-4
v_gene: TRBV4-2
CDR3nt: TGTGCCAGCAGCCAAGACCAAGGGACAGGAGCCGAAAAACTGTTTTTT
CDR3aa: CASSQDQGTGAEKLFF

d_gene: TRBD2
abundance: NA
j_gene: TRBJ2-7
v_gene: TRBV7-8
CDR3nt: TGTGCCAGCAGCATATGGGGACTAGCGGGAGTAGGGGAGCAGTACTTC
CDR3aa: CASSIWGLAGVGEQYF

d_gene: NA
abundance: NA
j_gene: TRBJ1-1
v_gene: TRBV3-1/TRBV3-2
CDR3nt: TGTGCCAGCAGCCTTACAGGAATGAACACTGAAGCTTTCTTT
CDR3aa: CASSLTGMNTEAFF

d_gene: TRBD2
abundance: NA
j_gene: TRBJ2-7
v_gene: TRBV6-5
CDR3nt: TGTGCCAGCAGTTCGGGACTAGGCGAGCAGTACTTC
CDR3aa: CASSSGLGEQYF

d_gene: NA
abundance: NA
j_gene: TRBJ1-4
v_gene: TRBV29-1
CDR3nt: TGCAGCGTCAAACCGGGACACGCTAATGAAAAACTGTTTTTT
CDR3aa: CSVKPGHANEKLFF

d_gene: TRBD1
abundance: once
j_gene: TRBJ2-7
v_gene: TRBV28
CDR3nt: TGTGCCAGCAGGGGTCAGACAGGGAACTACGAGCAGTACTTC
CDR3aa: CASRGQTGNYEQYF

d_gene: TRBD2
abundance: NA
j_gene: TRBJ2-7
v_gene: TRBV10-2
CDR3nt: TGCGCCACTTTGACCGGGACTAGCGGGAGTCATCGCTACGAGCAGTACTTC
CDR3aa: CATLTGTSGSHRYEQYF

d_gene: NA
abundance: NA
j_gene: TRBJ1-2
v_gene: TRBV2
CDR3nt: TGTGCCAGCAGTGAATTACAGGGACATGGCTACACCTTC
CDR3aa: CASSELQGHGYTF

d_gene: TRBD1
abundance: few
j_gene: TRBJ2-7
v_gene: TRBV4-1
CDR3nt: TGCGCCAGCAGCCGCCCCGGGACAGGCTCCTACGAGCAGTACTTC
CDR3aa: CASSRPGTGSYEQYF

d_gene: NA
abundance: once
j_gene: TRBJ1-2
v_gene: TRBV28
CDR3nt: TGTGCCAGCAGTTCCTTGGCTGACTATGGCTACACCTTC
CDR3aa: CASSSLADYGYTF

d_gene: NA
abundance: NA
j_gene: TRBJ2-3
v_gene: TRBV7-9
CDR3nt: TGTGCCAGCAGCCTCTACACAGATACGCAGTATTTT
CDR3aa: CASSLYTDTQYF

d_gene: NA
abundance: NA
j_gene: TRBJ1-3
v_gene: TRBV28
CDR3nt: TGTGCCAGCAGTCCAGGGGTAATTGGGAACACCATATATTTT
CDR3aa: CASSPGVIGNTIYF

d_gene: TRBD1
abundance: NA
j_gene: TRBJ1-1
v_gene: TRBV2
CDR3nt: TGTGCCAGCACCACCGGGACAGGGGCGAACACTGAAGCTTTCTTT
CDR3aa: CASTTGTGANTEAFF

d_gene: NA
abundance: NA
j_gene: TRBJ1-1
v_gene: TRBV15
CDR3nt: TGTGCCACCAGCAGAAACGCCGGGTCTAACACTGAAGCTTTCTTT
CDR3aa: CATSRNAGSNTEAFF

d_gene: NA
abundance: once
j_gene: TRBJ2-2
v_gene: TRBV7-3
CDR3nt: TGTGCCAGCAGCTTAATGGGGGGTCAGAACACCGGGGAGCTGTTTTTT
CDR3aa: CASSLMGGQNTGELFF